A selection of T cell receptor beta chains follows, all from one sample in a study of Graves' ophthalmopathy and Graves' hyperthyroidism. TCRdb fed the multiplex PCR reads into MiXCR, producing one record per CDR3 protein. There are approximately 480,000 distinct CDR3 sequences in the sample; roughly an eighth occur only once, and more than 8.5% lies in the top ten. Sequences were obtained from blood. All receptors derive from a woman aged 25 to 39 with Graves' ophthalmopathy. CDR3s include the opening cysteine and the closing phenylalanine or tryptophan. A D gene is named only where the DNA matches it firmly. Clone size is stated in some rows and not others, as once, few, many or a class when expanded.

TGTGCCAGCAGCTTCCGGGACGGCACTGAAGCTTTCTTT	CASSFRDGTEAFF	NA	TRBJ1-1	many	TRBV11-3
TGTGCCAGCCGCAGGGGGCAAAACTCCTACGAGCAGTACTTC	CASRRGQNSYEQYF	TRBD1	TRBJ2-7	many	TRBV7-3
TGTGCCAGCAGTATCACAGGGGGAAGATACTATGGCTACACCTTC	CASSITGGRYYGYTF	TRBD1	TRBJ1-2	many	TRBV28
TGTGCCAGCAGTTACTCCAGGGACAGGGGGCGCACCGGGGAGCTGTTTTTT	CASSYSRDRGRTGELFF	TRBD1	TRBJ2-2	many	TRBV6-7
TGTGCCAGCAGTTTTTGGGCAGGGACCGGTAGCACAGATACGCAGTATTTT	CASSFWAGTGSTDTQYF	NA	TRBJ2-3	many	TRBV12-3/TRBV12-4
TGTGCCAGCAGCTTAGATCATGGGGGACAAGAGACCCAGTACTTC	CASSLDHGGQETQYF	NA	TRBJ2-5	many	TRBV11-2
TGTGCCAGCAGACCCGTCCCTACACCCAAACATGGCTACACCTTC	CASRPVPTPKHGYTF	NA	TRBJ1-2	many	TRBV27
TGTGCCACCAGTGTATCCGGGACAGGCATTTCACCCCTCCACTTT	CATSVSGTGISPLHF	TRBD1	TRBJ1-6	few	TRBV15
TGCGCCAGCAGCCAAGAATTCGATTTCAATCAGCCCCAGCATTTT	CASSQEFDFNQPQHF	NA	TRBJ1-5	few	TRBV4-1
TGTGCCGGTTCCGATCAGGGGATTTCTAACTATGGCTACACCTTC	CAGSDQGISNYGYTF	NA	TRBJ1-2	NA	TRBV19
TGTGCCAGCAGACAGGGCTCTTCCACCGGGGAGCTGTTTTTT	CASRQGSSTGELFF	NA	TRBJ2-2	few	TRBV2
TGTGCCAGCAGCTTAGTGTACTATGGCTACACCTTC	CASSLVYYGYTF	NA	TRBJ1-2	many	TRBV7-2
TGTGCCAGCAGGGACATACCCTGGAATTCACCCCTCCACTTT	CASRDIPWNSPLHF	NA	TRBJ1-6	many	TRBV6-1
TGCAGTGCTAGAGGTCCGGGGTACTACGAGCAGTACTTC	CSARGPGYYEQYF	NA	TRBJ2-7	many	TRBV20-1
TGTGCCAGCAGTGGAGAGGGGGACACTGAAGCTTTCTTT	CASSGEGDTEAFF	NA	TRBJ1-1	NA	TRBV2
TGCGCCAGCAGCTGGACCGGGGACGCGGACACCGGGGAGCTGTTTTTT	CASSWTGDADTGELFF	NA	TRBJ2-2	many	TRBV5-1
TGTGCCAGCACCCAATGGCGGGGGGGCGGAATAGAGACCCAGTACTTC	CASTQWRGGGIETQYF	TRBD2	TRBJ2-5	few	TRBV27
TGTGCCAGCACTGGACTAGCGGTGAGAGAGACCCAGTACTTC	CASTGLAVRETQYF	TRBD2	TRBJ2-5	many	TRBV6-1
TGTGCCAGCATATGGTTTATGGCAGGGGAAAACACCGGGGAGCTGTTTTTT	CASIWFMAGENTGELFF	NA	TRBJ2-2	many	TRBV6-4
TGTGCCACCAGCAGAGGAATTTCTACAGGGGAAGTAAAACTGTTTTTT	CATSRGISTGEVKLFF	TRBD1	TRBJ1-4	many	TRBV15
TGCGCCAGCAGCTTACAGGTATCCTACAATGAGCAGTTCTTC	CASSLQVSYNEQFF	NA	TRBJ2-1	few	TRBV5-1
TGCAGCGTTCCCGGGGGGTGGGAGACCCAGTACTTC	CSVPGGWETQYF	TRBD2	TRBJ2-5	many	TRBV29-1
TGCGCCAGCAGCCAAGAACCGAGGAGCTACGAGCAGTACTTC	CASSQEPRSYEQYF	NA	TRBJ2-7	many	TRBV4-1
TGTGCCAGCAGGTCCGGACAGGGGGCCATCTACGAGCAGTACTTC	CASRSGQGAIYEQYF	TRBD1	TRBJ2-7	many	TRBV7-9
TGTGCCAGCAGTGATTCAGGGGATTCCACTGAAGCTTTCTTT	CASSDSGDSTEAFF	NA	TRBJ1-1	many	TRBV6-1
TGTGCCAGCAGTCGGACTTTTGGGGGGGATCAGCCCCAGCATTTT	CASSRTFGGDQPQHF	NA	TRBJ1-5	many	TRBV7-2